These 27 T cell receptor beta chains were sequenced from one sample in a study of blood T cell repertoires in COVID-19. Profiling relied on immunoSEQ multiplex PCR, and the TCRdb table lists in-frame clones only, not all of them. Among about 58,000 clones listed, 81% were seen once. The sample taken for sequencing was peripheral blood. The receptors here all came from a man in his 60s with COVID-19, enrolled during active disease.

The V call is TRBV7-2, the J call TRBJ2-5; the D gene is possibly TRBD1 (6 bases). V was shortened by 5 bases and J by 5 bases, with 15 bases between the two germline ends. From germline, CDR1 is SGHTA and CDR2 FQGNSA. This CDR3 has 14 amino acids. The CDR3 protein is CASSQGQSGETQYF. The CDR3 DNA follows: TGTGCCAGCAGCCAAGGACAGTCAGGGGAGACCCAGTACTTC.

The chain uses TRBV7-3 and TRBJ2-1; TRBD2 is a possible D gene (6 bases). Germline V gives CDR1 SGHTA, CDR2 FQGTGA. Between the trimmed V and J ends, which lost 6 bases and 4 bases, there was a span of 22 bases. This CDR3 region has 17 residues. The CDR3 sequence: CASSQRARAGLYNEQFF. The CDR3 DNA sequence: TGTGCCAGCAGTCAACGGGCGAGAGCGGGCCTTTACAATGAGCAGTTCTTC.

The chain has TRBV6-5 and TRBJ2-2; D is unclear. Trimming pared 0 bases from V and 8 bases from J, leaving 13 bases between. The CDR3 sequence is 15 residues long. Germline lookup yields CDR1 MNHEY and CDR2 SVGAGI. This chain's CDR3 is CASSYSVWSKGELFF. The DNA for the CDR3 is TGTGCCAGCAGTTACTCAGTGTGGTCTAAAGGGGAGCTGTTTTTT.

This clone was detected once. The chain combines TRBV11-2 with TRBJ2-5; 12 positions agree with TRBD1. With 2 bases clipped from V and 0 bases from J, the junction kept 10 bases outside the gene matches. CDR1 and CDR2 from the germline V gene are SGHAT and FQNNGV. The CDR3 has 19 amino acids. CDR3 sequence: CASSLYGTGGIGYQETQYF. In DNA form, the CDR3 reads TGTGCCAGCAGCTTATATGGGACAGGGGGCATAGGGTACCAAGAGACCCAGTACTTC. Variable domain in full (rest from reference TRBV11-2 and TRBJ2-5): EAGVAQSPRYKIIEKRQSVAFWCNPISGHATLYWYQQILGQGPKLLIQFQNNGVVDDSQLPKDRFSAERLKGVDSTLKIQPAKLEDSAVYLCASSLYGTGGIGYQETQYFGPGTRLLVL.

The chain recombines TRBV18 with TRBJ1-5, with 7 bases fitting TRBD1. There are 16 residues in the CDR3. Germline assignment: CDR1 KGHSH and CDR2 LQKENI. V trimming: 3 bases; J trimming: 6 bases; junction bases outside the gene matches: 11. The CDR3: CASSPDRRAPVQPQHF. The CDR3 coding sequence is TGTGCCAGCTCACCGGACAGGAGGGCGCCCGTTCAGCCCCAGCATTTT. The whole variable domain, remainder taken from reference TRBV18 and TRBJ1-5, is NAGVMQNPRHLVRRRGQEARLRCSPMKGHSHVYWYRQLPEEGLKFMVYLQKENIIDESGMPKERFSAEFPKEGPSILRIQQVVRGDSAAYFCASSPDRRAPVQPQHFGDGTRLSIL.

The chain uses TRBV5-5 and TRBJ2-5; TRBD1 aligns across 8 bases. The CDR3 contains 16 residues. V dropped 1 base and J dropped 4; count of bases not matched to a gene: 9. Germline-derived CDR1 and CDR2 are SGHKS and YYEKEE (reference sequence). CDR3 loop: CASSLRQGAGGETQYF. CDR3 DNA sequence: TGTGCCAGCAGCTTGCGGCAGGGGGCAGGTGGAGAGACCCAGTACTTC.

The chain employs TRBV5-4 and TRBJ2-1, with a tentative D call TRBD2 (6 bases). Germline lookup yields CDR1 SGHNT and CDR2 YYREEE (reference sequence). V gave up 4 bases and J gave up 5 bases, with 10 bases separating them. The CDR3 length is 13 residues. The chain's CDR3 is CASSTGLNNEQFF. The CDR3 DNA follows: TGTGCCAGCAGCACCGGACTAAACAATGAGCAGTTCTTC.

The chain joins TRBV5-1 to TRBJ2-3; 8 nucleotides match TRBD2. The CDR3 consists of 14 residues. CDR1 SGHRS and CDR2 YFSETQ come from the germline V gene. The J segment lost 4 bases and the V segment lost 7 bases, leaving 8 bases of the junction unmatched. The CDR3 loop reads CASYPGGLADTQYF. The CDR3 DNA sequence: TGCGCCAGCTATCCGGGGGGGTTAGCAGATACGCAGTATTTT.

V usage is TRBV5-4 and J usage is TRBJ2-2; D is undetermined. Germline CDR1 and CDR2: SGHNT and YYREEE (reference sequence). With 5 bases removed from V and 5 bases from J, the gap between germline ends came to 13 bases. The CDR3 is 14 amino acids. The chain's CDR3 is CASSTAVGTGELFF. The CDR3, as DNA: TGTGCCAGCAGTACGGCGGTCGGAACCGGGGAGCTGTTTTTT.

This clone was detected a few times. The chain employs TRBV6-2 or TRBV6-3 and TRBJ2-7; 9 nucleotides align to TRBD2. The CDR3 consists of 16 residues. Looked up from germline, CDR1 is MNHEY and CDR2 is SVGEGT. V trimming: 6 bases; J trimming: 3 bases; junction bases outside the gene matches: 12. CDR3: CASSPTHSGRSYEQYF. Written as DNA, the CDR3 is TGTGCCAGCAGCCCCACCCATAGCGGGAGAAGCTACGAGCAGTACTTC.

The chain links TRBV7-3 to TRBJ2-5; a possible D gene is TRBD2 (6 bases). Trimming removed 1 base from V and 5 bases from J, with 14 bases in between. Germline V gives CDR1 SGHTA, CDR2 FQGTGA. The CDR3 totals 15 residues. The CDR3 DNA reads as TGTGCCAGCAGCTTAAGAGCGGCGGGGCCGGAGACCCAGTACTTC. Amino acids: CASSLRAAGPETQYF. Looking up the rest from reference TRBV7-3 and TRBJ2-5 gives the full variable domain: GAGVSQTPSNKVTEKGKYVELRCDPISGHTALYWYRQSLGQGPEFLIYFQGTGAADDSGLPNDRFFAVRPEGSVSTLKIQRTERGDSAVYLCASSLRAAGPETQYFGPGTRLLVL.

The chain joins TRBV3-1 (or the pseudogene TRBV3-2) to TRBJ2-1; tentative D call: TRBD1 (5 bases). Germline CDR1 and CDR2: LGHDT and YNNKEL (reference sequence). CDR3 size: 15 residues. Trimming took off 0 bases at V and 7 bases at J, with 13 bases between the two ends. The CDR3 loop is CASSQDVGAWNEQFF. The CDR3 nucleotides read TGTGCCAGCAGCCAAGATGTAGGGGCCTGGAATGAGCAGTTCTTC.

The V call is TRBV5-4, the J call TRBJ1-1; D unresolved. The germline gives CDR1 SGHNT, CDR2 YYREEE (reference sequence). The V end lost 0 bases, the J end lost 1 base, and 7 bases lay between the germline ends. The CDR3 has 14 residues. Here the CDR3 DNA reads TGTGCCAGCAGCTTGGCCTTACAGAACACTGAAGCTTTCTTT. Its translation: CASSLALQNTEAFF.

V gene TRBV10-3 combines with J gene TRBJ1-1; D is unclear. Germline V gives CDR1 ENHRY, CDR2 SYGVKD. V was clipped by 2 bases and J by 8 bases, with 9 bases between them. The CDR3 has 12 amino acids. In nucleotides, the CDR3 is TGTGCCATCAGTGAGATCCCGGGGGAAGCTTTCTTT. Its translation is CAISEIPGEAFF.

The chain is built from TRBV11-2 and TRBJ1-6, with D perhaps TRBD1 (5 bases). Deletions cut 2 bases from V and 1 base from J, with 9 bases between. The germline V gene has CDR1 SGHAT and CDR2 FQNNGV. CDR3 length equals 16 residues. The CDR3 sequence: CASSLRGGSYNSPLHF. CDR3 sequence (DNA): TGTGCCAGCAGCTTAAGGGGTGGTTCCTATAATTCACCCCTCCACTTT.

The chain links TRBV5-1 to TRBJ2-1; 8 positions match TRBD2. This CDR3 is built from 15 residues. CDR1 is SGHRS, CDR2 YFSETQ, per germline. V trimming: 4 bases; J trimming: 6 bases; junction bases outside the gene matches: 9. The chain's CDR3 is CASSLRTSNVNEQFF. The CDR3 nucleotides read TGCGCCAGCAGCCTAAGGACTAGCAACGTCAATGAGCAGTTCTTC.

J is TRBJ1-5 and V is TRBV5-8; 8 nucleotides align to TRBD1. J gave up 0 bases and V 4 bases, and 3 bases lay outside the gene matches. CDR3 length equals 15 residues. Germline V CDR1 and CDR2: SGHTS, YDEGEE. This CDR3 reads CASSMTGDSNQPQHF. For the CDR3, the DNA is TGTGCCAGCAGCATGACAGGGGATAGCAATCAGCCCCAGCATTTT.

The chain joins TRBV5-6 to TRBJ2-7, with 9 bases identical to TRBD2. The J segment lost 2 bases and the V segment lost 2 bases, leaving 5 bases of the junction unmatched. This CDR3 comprises 15 residues. The germline gives CDR1 SGHDT, CDR2 YYEEEE. CDR3 nucleotides: TGTGCCAGCAGCTTACCGGGACTAGCAACCTACGAGCAGTACTTC. This codes for CASSLPGLATYEQYF.

The chain recombines TRBV5-1 with TRBJ2-2; possibly TRBD2 for D (6 bases). V was shortened by 3 bases and J by 2 bases, with 11 bases between the two germline ends. The germline V gene has CDR1 SGHRS and CDR2 YFSETQ. This CDR3 is 15 amino acids long. The CDR3 coding sequence is TGCGCCAGCAGCTGGGGGACTTACAACACCGGGGAGCTGTTTTTT. It specifies CASSWGTYNTGELFF.

V usage is TRBV18 and J usage is TRBJ2-2, with TRBD2 matching over 7 bases. J gave up 3 bases and V 5 bases, and 6 bases lay outside the gene matches. CDR3 size: 15 residues. Germline values: CDR1 KGHSH, CDR2 LQKENI. CDR3 in amino acids: CASSISSGYTGELFF. The CDR3 nucleotides are TGTGCCAGCTCAATTTCTAGCGGATACACCGGGGAGCTGTTTTTT. The entire variable domain, with the rest obtained from reference TRBV18 and TRBJ2-2, is as follows: NAGVMQNPRHLVRRRGQEARLRCSPMKGHSHVYWYRQLPEEGLKFMVYLQKENIIDESGMPKERFSAEFPKEGPSILRIQQVVRGDSAAYFCASSISSGYTGELFFGEGSRLTVL.

A single count supports this clone. The chain joins TRBV7-9 to TRBJ1-6; D not certain. V was pared by 0 bases and J by 7 bases, with 10 bases between. The CDR3 is 15 residues long. Germline CDR1 SEHNR, CDR2 FQNEAQ (reference sequence). The CDR3 protein is CASSLAAGQNSPLHF. The CDR3 DNA is TGTGCCAGCAGCTTAGCGGCAGGCCAGAATTCACCCCTCCACTTT.

The chain is built from TRBV9 and TRBJ2-2; 7 bases match TRBD1. This CDR3 spans 14 amino acids. The V segment lost 6 bases and the J segment 3 bases; nucleotides outside the gene matches: 5. Germline CDR1 is SGDLS and CDR2 is YYNGEE. CDR3 loop: CASKGQADTGELFF. In DNA, the CDR3 is TGTGCCAGCAAAGGACAGGCCGACACCGGGGAGCTGTTTTTT.

The genes are TRBV19 and TRBJ2-7; 7 bases are shared with TRBD1. V dropped 5 bases and J dropped 2; count of bases not matched to a gene: 6. The CDR3 is 14 amino acids. The V gene's germline CDR1 is LNHDA and CDR2 SQIVND (reference sequence). CDR3 nucleotides: TGTGCCAGTAGTCCTCGGACAGGTACCTACGAGCAGTACTTC. Translated, it gives CASSPRTGTYEQYF.

The chain is built from TRBV21-1 and TRBJ1-1; the table's D call, TRBD1, has no DNA check behind it. TRBV21-1 is deemed a pseudogene. The CDR3 runs 16 residues. The CDR3, as DNA: TGTGCCAGCGGGGCAGGCAGGGTTAGGTGGAACACTGAAGCTTTCTTT. Amino acid sequence: CASGAGRVRWNTEAFF.

The chain links TRBV5-6 to TRBJ2-3, with 13 bases identical to TRBD2. CDR3 length: 19 amino acids. V gave up 3 bases and J gave up 1 base; unmatched junction bases: 11. CDR1 and CDR2 (germline): SGHDT, YYEEEE. The CDR3 here is CASSSETSGGFLGTDTQYF. In nucleotides, the CDR3 is TGTGCCAGCAGCTCAGAGACTAGCGGGGGGTTTTTGGGCACAGATACGCAGTATTTT. Complete variable domain (other parts from reference TRBV5-6 and TRBJ2-3): DAGVTQSPTHLIKTRGQQVTLRCSPKSGHDTVSWYQQALGQGPQFIFQYYEEEERQRGNFPDRFSGHQFPNYSSELNVNALLLGDSALYLCASSSETSGGFLGTDTQYFGPGTRLTVL.

V gene TRBV5-4 combines with J gene TRBJ2-3, with 10 bases identical to TRBD2. The CDR3 has 15 amino acids. Germline assignment: CDR1 SGHNT and CDR2 YYREEE (reference sequence). V trimming: 3 bases; J trimming: 1 base; junction bases outside the gene matches: 2. In nucleotides, the CDR3 is TGTGCCAGCAGCTCAGCGGGAGGGGGCACAGATACGCAGTATTTT. This gives the protein CASSSAGGGTDTQYF. The variable domain in full, with the rest retrieved from reference TRBV5-4 and TRBJ2-3, is ETGVTQSPTHLIKTRGQQVTLRCSSQSGHNTVSWYQQALGQGPQFIFQYYREEENGRGNFPPRFSGLQFPNYSSELNVNALELDDSALYLCASSSAGGGTDTQYFGPGTRLTVL.

In its sample, this clone is large. The chain couples TRBV7-9 to TRBJ1-6; 7 positions agree with TRBD1. Trimming removed 4 bases from V and 9 bases from J; junction bases left unmatched: 15. Germline lookup yields CDR1 SEHNR and CDR2 FQNEAQ (reference sequence). The length of the CDR3 is 17 residues. CDR3 coding DNA: TGTGCCAGCAGCTCCCACGACAGGACAGGTCCTAGTTCACCCCTCCACTTT. It codes for CASSSHDRTGPSSPLHF.